These T cell receptor beta chains were read from a single sample in a study of OX40 agonist ivuxolimab in advanced cancers. Data came from immunoSEQ multiplex PCR; TCRdb stores just in-frame clones and leaves some out. The table includes around 30,000 clones, 75% to 85% detected once. The sequences come from CD4+ or CD8+ T cells sorted from blood, collected in a trial of the OX40 agonist ivuxolimab. These receptors all come from an adult with an advanced solid tumor such as melanoma, head and neck, liver or kidney cancer. The CDR3 runs from the conserved cysteine through the conserved F or W.

J: TRBJ2-2
V: TRBV2
CDR3: CASSGVGANTGELFF

J: TRBJ2-4
V: TRBV11-2
CDR3: CASSLEGPKNIQYF

J: TRBJ1-3
V: TRBV27
CDR3: CASSLTLGGGNTIYF

J: TRBJ1-2
V: TRBV10-3
CDR3: CAISETFGRRNGYTF

J: TRBJ1-4
V: TRBV11-2
CDR3: CASSLDQGTELFF

J: TRBJ1-2
V: TRBV5-3
CDR3: CASSPTTTSYGYTF

J: TRBJ2-7
V: TRBV28
CDR3: CASSSPGQRANYEQYF

J: TRBJ2-3
V: TRBV10-2
CDR3: CASRGTGAPVDTQYF

J: TRBJ2-5
V: TRBV2
CDR3: CASSEALGRSQYF

J: TRBJ2-5
V: TRBV5-1
CDR3: CATREGETQYF

J: TRBJ1-1
V: TRBV4-3
CDR3: CASSPTGTGFTEAFF

J: TRBJ1-4
V: TRBV21-1
CDR3: CASSKEAPGRDTPISTNEKLFF

J: TRBJ1-2
V: TRBV9
CDR3: CASGSTGVGYTF

J: TRBJ1-1
V: TRBV28
CDR3: CASSLAGATNEVAFF

J: TRBJ2-7
V: TRBV6-5
CDR3: CASSSSTYEQYF

J: TRBJ2-7
V: TRBV18
CDR3: CASSPGGYEQYF

J: TRBJ2-1
V: TRBV6-4
CDR3: CASSPSRATGTGSYNEQFF

J: TRBJ2-1
V: TRBV11-2
CDR3: CASRTNRMNNEQFF

J: TRBJ2-1
V: TRBV18
CDR3: CASSPWGTGGYNEQFF

J: TRBJ1-4
V: TRBV16
CDR3: CASSRHRLVPTASNEKLFF

J: TRBJ2-1
V: TRBV19
CDR3: CASKVRGDNEQFF

J: TRBJ1-4
V: TRBV6-1
CDR3: CASSEPNRGRAEKLFF

J: TRBJ1-2
V: TRBV13
CDR3: CASSIRPGTGRYGYTF

J: TRBJ2-2
V: TRBV4-3
CDR3: CASSPAWTDTGELFF

J: TRBJ2-6
V: TRBV19
CDR3: CASSGGANSGANVLTF

J: TRBJ2-3
V: TRBV7-2
CDR3: CASTLRGADTQYF